The rows below give T cell receptor beta chains drawn from one sample of a study of radiotherapy plus CTLA-4 blockade in lung cancer. Method: immunoSEQ multiplex PCR; TCRdb's copy keeps in-frame clones and lacks some. The table shows roughly 90,000 clones, with about three quarters occurring only once. Sequencing was performed on peripheral blood, taken from a patient treated with radiotherapy plus ipilimumab. These receptor sequences come from a human donor with non-small cell lung cancer that progressed on radiotherapy plus ipilimumab. CDR3s include the opening cysteine and the closing phenylalanine or tryptophan. Fields, in order: J gene, V gene, D gene, clone size, CDR3 protein, CDR3 DNA. The D gene is left open where the match is weak. Not all rows give a size; the values are once, few, many and, for expanded clones, a class.

j_gene: TRBJ2-7; v_gene: TRBV29-1; d_gene: .; abundance: .; CDR3aa: CSVGQVGPYEQYF; CDR3nt: TGCAGCGTTGGACAAGTGGGGCCCTACGAGCAGTACTTC
j_gene: TRBJ1-3; v_gene: TRBV27; d_gene: .; abundance: .; CDR3aa: CASSLKGAGGNTIYF; CDR3nt: TGTGCCAGCAGTTTAAAAGGGGCAGGTGGAAACACCATATATTTT
j_gene: TRBJ1-5; v_gene: TRBV28; d_gene: TRBD1; abundance: .; CDR3aa: CASSVRREGARQPQHF; CDR3nt: TGTGCCAGCAGTGTACGTCGGGAGGGGGCGAGACAGCCCCAGCATTTT
j_gene: TRBJ2-7; v_gene: TRBV6-6; d_gene: TRBD1; abundance: .; CDR3aa: CASSPGTGRSYEQYF; CDR3nt: TGTGCCAGCAGTCCCGGGACAGGGAGATCCTACGAGCAGTACTTC
j_gene: TRBJ2-7; v_gene: TRBV13; d_gene: .; abundance: few; CDR3aa: CASSLRITYEQYF; CDR3nt: TGTGCCAGCAGCTTAAGGATCACCTACGAGCAGTACTTC
j_gene: TRBJ2-2; v_gene: TRBV6-5; d_gene: .; abundance: .; CDR3aa: CASSYSRPGPGELFF; CDR3nt: TGTGCCAGCAGTTACTCACGCCCTGGGCCCGGGGAGCTGTTTTTT
j_gene: TRBJ2-1; v_gene: TRBV9; d_gene: .; abundance: .; CDR3aa: CASSVVSGRQQFF; CDR3nt: TGTGCCAGCAGCGTAGTAAGTGGGAGGCAGCAGTTCTTC
j_gene: TRBJ2-3; v_gene: TRBV5-8; d_gene: .; abundance: .; CDR3aa: CASRRWGGQRTDTQYF; CDR3nt: TGTGCCAGCAGGCGCTGGGGGGGGCAACGCACAGATACGCAGTATTTT
j_gene: TRBJ2-1; v_gene: TRBV5-1; d_gene: .; abundance: few; CDR3aa: CASTQDSSYNEQFF; CDR3nt: TGCGCCAGCACCCAGGACTCATCCTACAATGAGCAGTTCTTC
j_gene: TRBJ2-1; v_gene: TRBV5-1; d_gene: .; abundance: .; CDR3aa: CASSLGTSSFNEQFF; CDR3nt: TGCGCCAGCAGCTTGGGGACTTCTAGCTTCAATGAGCAGTTCTTC
j_gene: TRBJ2-7; v_gene: TRBV28; d_gene: .; abundance: .; CDR3aa: CASSYRWGEEDSYEQYF; CDR3nt: TGTGCCAGCAGTTACCGCTGGGGGGAGGAGGACTCCTACGAGCAGTACTTC
j_gene: TRBJ2-2; v_gene: TRBV23-1; d_gene: TRBD1; abundance: .; CDR3aa: CASSLRDRVPGELFF; CDR3nt: TGCGCCAGCAGTCTCCGGGACAGGGTTCCCGGGGAGCTGTTTTTT
j_gene: TRBJ1-1; v_gene: TRBV19; d_gene: .; abundance: .; CDR3aa: CASSVGTLNTEAFF; CDR3nt: TGTGCCAGTAGTGTGGGGACGTTGAACACTGAAGCTTTCTTT
j_gene: TRBJ2-2; v_gene: TRBV6-5; d_gene: .; abundance: .; CDR3aa: CASSQTRNTGELFF; CDR3nt: TGTGCCAGCAGTCAAACAAGGAACACCGGGGAGCTGTTTTTT
j_gene: TRBJ1-2; v_gene: TRBV6-6; d_gene: TRBD1; abundance: .; CDR3aa: CASSYEGQGSYGYTF; CDR3nt: TGTGCCAGCAGTTACGAGGGACAGGGGAGCTATGGCTACACCTTC
j_gene: TRBJ2-1; v_gene: TRBV19; d_gene: .; abundance: once; CDR3aa: CASSMPGNEQFF; CDR3nt: TGTGCCAGTAGTATGCCTGGCAATGAGCAGTTCTTC
j_gene: TRBJ2-2; v_gene: TRBV6-5; d_gene: .; abundance: few; CDR3aa: CASSYSGLVGGELFF; CDR3nt: TGTGCCAGCAGTTACTCCGGACTGGTCGGGGGGGAGCTGTTTTTT
j_gene: TRBJ1-5; v_gene: TRBV27; d_gene: TRBD1; abundance: .; CDR3aa: CASGPQGSNQPQHF; CDR3nt: TGTGCCAGCGGCCCACAGGGGAGCAATCAGCCCCAGCATTTT
j_gene: TRBJ1-2; v_gene: TRBV29-1; d_gene: .; abundance: .; CDR3aa: CSVISYGYTF; CDR3nt: TGCAGCGTTATAAGCTATGGCTACACCTTC
j_gene: TRBJ1-5; v_gene: TRBV7-9; d_gene: TRBD1; abundance: .; CDR3aa: CASSPGQGNNQPQHF; CDR3nt: TGTGCCAGCAGCCCGGGACAGGGGAACAATCAGCCCCAGCATTTT
j_gene: TRBJ2-3; v_gene: TRBV6-5; d_gene: TRBD2; abundance: .; CDR3aa: CASSYDFLADKYF; CDR3nt: TGTGCCAGCAGTTACGATTTCCTAGCGGATAAGTATTTT
j_gene: TRBJ2-7; v_gene: TRBV7-9; d_gene: TRBD2; abundance: few; CDR3aa: CASSPHGGAEQYF; CDR3nt: TGTGCCAGCAGCCCCCACGGGGGGGCTGAGCAGTACTTC
j_gene: TRBJ1-1; v_gene: TRBV5-1; d_gene: .; abundance: few; CDR3aa: CASRLTGNTEAFF; CDR3nt: TGCGCCAGCAGATTGACAGGGAACACTGAAGCTTTCTTT
j_gene: TRBJ1-2; v_gene: TRBV19; d_gene: TRBD1; abundance: .; CDR3aa: CAIGQGRYGYTF; CDR3nt: TGTGCCATCGGACAGGGCCGCTATGGCTACACCTTC
j_gene: TRBJ2-7; v_gene: TRBV7-9; d_gene: TRBD2; abundance: .; CDR3aa: CASSPGGRAYYEQYF; CDR3nt: TGTGCCAGCAGCCCGGGGGGTAGGGCCTACTACGAGCAGTACTTC
j_gene: TRBJ2-4; v_gene: TRBV2; d_gene: TRBD2; abundance: .; CDR3aa: CASRGTRAGVNIQYF; CDR3nt: TGTGCCAGCAGGGGGACCCGGGCGGGGGTAAACATTCAGTACTTC
j_gene: TRBJ1-2; v_gene: TRBV27; d_gene: .; abundance: .; CDR3aa: CASSQGEGVGYTF; CDR3nt: TGTGCCAGCAGTCAAGGGGAGGGAGTTGGCTACACCTTC
j_gene: TRBJ1-1; v_gene: TRBV7-9; d_gene: .; abundance: .; CDR3aa: CASSLATLNTEAFF; CDR3nt: TGTGCCAGCAGCTTAGCCACATTGAACACTGAAGCTTTCTTT
j_gene: TRBJ2-1; v_gene: TRBV11-1; d_gene: TRBD1; abundance: few; CDR3aa: CASSQAGTARHNEQFF; CDR3nt: TGTGCCAGCAGCCAGGCCGGGACAGCAAGGCACAATGAGCAGTTCTTC
j_gene: TRBJ2-7; v_gene: TRBV6-5; d_gene: .; abundance: .; CDR3aa: CASSYSRGRTSYEQYF; CDR3nt: TGTGCCAGCAGTTACTCGAGGGGTAGGACGTCCTACGAGCAGTACTTC
j_gene: TRBJ2-7; v_gene: TRBV6-5; d_gene: TRBD2; abundance: once; CDR3aa: CASSYMSGGVLEQYF; CDR3nt: TGTGCCAGCAGTTACATGTCGGGAGGGGTTCTCGAGCAGTACTTC
j_gene: TRBJ1-5; v_gene: TRBV2; d_gene: .; abundance: .; CDR3aa: CASSRRGGYSNQPQHF; CDR3nt: TGTGCCAGCAGTCGGCGGGGTGGGTATAGCAATCAGCCCCAGCATTTT
j_gene: TRBJ2-7; v_gene: TRBV6-1; d_gene: .; abundance: .; CDR3aa: CASSERGPAYEQYF; CDR3nt: TGTGCCAGCAGTGAGAGAGGGCCGGCCTACGAGCAGTACTTC
j_gene: TRBJ1-4; v_gene: TRBV4-1; d_gene: .; abundance: few; CDR3aa: CASSQMGTDEKLFF; CDR3nt: TGCGCCAGCAGCCAAATGGGGACGGATGAAAAACTGTTTTTT
j_gene: TRBJ1-3; v_gene: TRBV13; d_gene: TRBD1; abundance: .; CDR3aa: CASSSDRGQTIYF; CDR3nt: TGTGCCAGCAGCTCAGACAGGGGCCAAACCATATATTTT
j_gene: TRBJ1-4; v_gene: TRBV7-9; d_gene: .; abundance: .; CDR3aa: CASSRGQGGEKLFF; CDR3nt: TGTGCCAGCAGCCGGGGCCAGGGCGGCGAAAAACTGTTTTTT
j_gene: TRBJ2-5; v_gene: TRBV5-1; d_gene: .; abundance: few; CDR3aa: CASSLGGVQETQYF; CDR3nt: TGCGCCAGCAGCTTGGGCGGAGTACAAGAGACCCAGTACTTC
j_gene: TRBJ1-1; v_gene: TRBV6-5; d_gene: .; abundance: once; CDR3aa: CASSYSDTFQEAFF; CDR3nt: TGTGCCAGCAGTTACTCAGATACGTTCCAAGAAGCTTTCTTT
j_gene: TRBJ2-1; v_gene: TRBV2; d_gene: TRBD2; abundance: once; CDR3aa: CASRPTSGRADEQFF; CDR3nt: TGTGCCAGCAGGCCTACTAGCGGGAGGGCGGATGAGCAGTTCTTC
j_gene: TRBJ1-5; v_gene: TRBV7-8; d_gene: TRBD1; abundance: few; CDR3aa: CASSVGRGRDQPQHF; CDR3nt: TGTGCCAGCAGTGTCGGGAGGGGGCGAGATCAGCCCCAGCATTTT